The 10 T cell receptor beta chains reported below all come from one sample, sequenced in a study of T cells in Graves' hyperthyroidism and ophthalmopathy. There were TCR beta CDR3 regions amplified from RNA transcripts. The primer set for the first-round RT-PCR of the TCR CDR3 was HTBI. TCRdb re-analysed the multiplex PCR reads in MiXCR, keeping a single row per CDR3 protein. Among 650,000 to 850,000 distinct CDR3 sequences listed, 15% to 20% were seen once. Sequenced material: blood. The receptors were gathered from a woman aged 45-59 years with Graves' hyperthyroidism that later progressed to Graves' ophthalmopathy.

A single count supports this clonotype. The rearrangement links TRBV5-4 to TRBJ2-1, with TRBD1 matching over 9 bases. This CDR3 has 15 residues. The germline CDR1 and CDR2 sequences are SGHNT and YYREEE (reference sequence). The ends lost 5 bases at V and 5 bases at J; junction bases unmatched: 8. CDR3 loop: CASSSPGQGDNEQFF. CDR3 nucleotides: TGTGCCAGCAGTTCTCCGGGACAGGGCGACAATGAGCAGTTCTTC.

This clonotype was counted only a few times. The V and J genes are TRBV19 and TRBJ1-1, with D possibly being TRBD1 (6 bases). This CDR3 comprises 15 residues. Germline CDR1 LNHDA, CDR2 SQIVND (reference sequence). V was cut by 5 bases and J by 1 base, with 14 bases left in between. CDR3 region: CASSPRRGGNTEAFF. In nucleotides, the CDR3 is TGTGCCAGTAGTCCCCGCCGAGGGGGGAACACTGAAGCTTTCTTT.

The chain couples TRBV7-2 to TRBJ2-7; the D is unclear. Trimming cost V 4 bases and J 0 bases, with 10 bases left between them. Germline CDR1 reads SGHTA; CDR2 reads FQGNSA. This CDR3 is built from 14 residues. In nucleotides, the CDR3 is TGTGCCAGCAGCTCGCTACGGAGCTCCTACGAGCAGTACTTC. Amino acids: CASSSLRSSYEQYF.

This clonotype has more than one count but fewer than ten. The chain combines TRBV19 with TRBJ1-6, with 8 bases fitting TRBD1. This CDR3 spans 15 amino acids. Germline V CDR1 and CDR2: LNHDA, SQIVND (reference sequence). V was pared by 5 bases and J by 7 bases, with 7 bases of the junction left unmatched. The chain's CDR3 is CASSSDREFNSPLHF. The CDR3 bases are TGTGCCAGTAGTTCGGACAGGGAGTTCAATTCACCCCTCCACTTT.

This chain joins TRBV18 and TRBJ1-3; D is perhaps TRBD1 (5 bases). The germline V gene encodes CDR1 KGHSH and CDR2 LQKENI. The ends were cut back, 5 bases at V and 0 bases at J, with 14 bases in the middle. The CDR3 loop spans 16 amino acids. The CDR3 DNA reads TGTGCCAGCTCATCTTTGCCCGGGACCTCTGGAAACACCATATATTTT. It translates to CASSSLPGTSGNTIYF.

The chain is built from TRBV20-1 and TRBJ1-1, with D possibly TRBD1 on 5 matching bases. This CDR3 region has 12 residues. Germline assignment: CDR1 DFQATT and CDR2 SNEGSKA (reference sequence). V dropped 8 bases and J dropped 0 bases, with 10 bases sitting between them. CDR3 loop: CSRTGMNTEAFF. Written as DNA, the CDR3 is TGCAGTCGTACAGGAATGAACACTGAAGCTTTCTTT.

This clonotype was observed at least ten times. The chain combines TRBV12-3 or TRBV12-4 with TRBJ1-5; D unresolved. The CDR3 has 15 amino acids. With 3 bases removed from V and 4 bases from J, the gap between germline ends came to 13 bases. CDR3 coding DNA: TGTGCCAGCAGTTTTACCGGGGAAGGGAATCAGCCCCAGCATTTT. This sequence encodes CASSFTGEGNQPQHF.

The genes are TRBV7-9 and TRBJ1-6; the match to TRBD1 covers 7 bases. Trimming removed 6 bases from V and 13 bases from J; junction bases left unmatched: 18. This CDR3 is 16 amino acids long. Germline V lookup: CDR1 SEHNR, CDR2 FQNEAQ (reference sequence). CDR3 region: CASRDRQGVVKSPLHF. For the CDR3, the DNA is TGTGCCAGCAGAGACCGACAGGGAGTAGTAAAATCGCCCCTCCACTTT. The full variable domain, in which reference TRBV7-9 and TRBJ1-6 provide the parts outside the CDR3, is DTGVSQNPRHKITKRGQNVTFRCDPISEHNRLYWYRQTLGQGPEFLTYFQNEAQLEKSRLLSDRFSAERPKGSFSTLEIQRTEQGDSAMYLCASRDRQGVVKSPLHFGNGTRLTVT.

The sample holds many counts of this clonotype. This chain uses TRBV5-1 with TRBJ2-7; tentatively, D is TRBD1 or TRBD2 (5 bases each). CDR1 is SGHRS and CDR2 is YFSETQ in the germline V gene. Trimming left V 7 bases short and J 2 bases short, with 16 bases between. The CDR3 totals 14 residues. DNA of the CDR3: TGCGCCAGCGCATCAGGGACCTCCCCCTACGAGCAGTACTTC. This sequence encodes CASASGTSPYEQYF.

The chain joins TRBV11-2 to TRBJ1-6; TRBD1 matches at 7 bases. Trimming at V came to 5 bases and at J to 19 bases, leaving 26 bases not matched to a gene. Germline CDR1 reads SGHAT; CDR2 reads FQNNGV. This CDR3 is 17 amino acids long. CDR3: CASSIGGLTGTAGPEHF. The DNA of the CDR3 is TGTGCCAGCAGCATTGGGGGGCTTACCGGGACAGCGGGGCCTGAGCACTTT.